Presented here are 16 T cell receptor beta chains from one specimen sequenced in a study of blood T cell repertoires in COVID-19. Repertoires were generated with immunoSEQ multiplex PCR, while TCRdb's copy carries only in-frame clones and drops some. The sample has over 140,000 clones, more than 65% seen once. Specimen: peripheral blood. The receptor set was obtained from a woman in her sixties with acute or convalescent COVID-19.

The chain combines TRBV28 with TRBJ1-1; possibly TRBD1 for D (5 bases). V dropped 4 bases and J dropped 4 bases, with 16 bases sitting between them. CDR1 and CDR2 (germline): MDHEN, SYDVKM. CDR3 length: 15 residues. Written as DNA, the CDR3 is TGTGCCAGCAGTTCTGCGGAGGGGCCCCGCACTGAAGCTTTCTTT. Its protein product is CASSSAEGPRTEAFF.

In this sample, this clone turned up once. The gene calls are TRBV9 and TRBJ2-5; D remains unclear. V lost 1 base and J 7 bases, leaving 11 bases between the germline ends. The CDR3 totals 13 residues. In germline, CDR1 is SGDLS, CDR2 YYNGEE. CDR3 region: CASSVQDIGTQYF. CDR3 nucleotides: TGTGCCAGCAGCGTACAGGATATCGGGACCCAGTACTTC.

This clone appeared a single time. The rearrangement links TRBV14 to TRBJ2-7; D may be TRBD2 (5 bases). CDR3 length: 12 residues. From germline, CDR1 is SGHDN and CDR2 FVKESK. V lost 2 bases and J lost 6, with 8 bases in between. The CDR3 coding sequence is TGTGCCAGCAGCCAAATTACTAGCGAGCAGTACTTC. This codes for CASSQITSEQYF. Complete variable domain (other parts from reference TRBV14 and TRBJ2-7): EAGVTQFPSHSVIEKGQTVTLRCDPISGHDNLYWYRRVMGKEIKFLLHFVKESKQDESGMPNNRFLAERTGGTYSTLKVQPAELEDSGVYFCASSQITSEQYFGPGTRLTVT.

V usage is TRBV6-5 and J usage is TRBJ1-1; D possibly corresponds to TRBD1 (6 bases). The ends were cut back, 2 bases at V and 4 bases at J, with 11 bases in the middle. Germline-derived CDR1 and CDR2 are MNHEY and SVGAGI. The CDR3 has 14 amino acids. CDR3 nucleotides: TGTGCCAGCAGTTACATGCGGGGGGCCACTGAAGCTTTCTTT. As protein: CASSYMRGATEAFF.

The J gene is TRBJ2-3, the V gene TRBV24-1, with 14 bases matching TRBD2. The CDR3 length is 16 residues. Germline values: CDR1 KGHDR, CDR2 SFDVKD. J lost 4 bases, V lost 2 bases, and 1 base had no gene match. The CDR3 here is CATSDSGLAGADTQYF. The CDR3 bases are TGTGCCACCAGTGATTCGGGACTAGCGGGAGCAGATACGCAGTATTTT.

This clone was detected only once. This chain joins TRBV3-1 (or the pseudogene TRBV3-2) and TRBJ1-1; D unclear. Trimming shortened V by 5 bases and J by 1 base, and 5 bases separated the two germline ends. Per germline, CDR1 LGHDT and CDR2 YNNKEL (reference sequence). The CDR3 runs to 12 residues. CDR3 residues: CASSAGNTEAFF. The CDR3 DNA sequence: TGTGCCAGCAGCGCGGGGAACACTGAAGCTTTCTTT.

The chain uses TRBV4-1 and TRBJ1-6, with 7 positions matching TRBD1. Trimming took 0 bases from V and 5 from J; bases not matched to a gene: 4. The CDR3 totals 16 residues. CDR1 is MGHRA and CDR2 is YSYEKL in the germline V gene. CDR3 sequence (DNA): TGCGCCAGCAGCCAAGAGACAGGACAGGATAATTCACCCCTCCACTTT. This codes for CASSQETGQDNSPLHF.

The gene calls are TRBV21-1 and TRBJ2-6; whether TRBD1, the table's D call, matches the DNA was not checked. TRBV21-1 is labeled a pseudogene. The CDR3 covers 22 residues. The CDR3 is CASSKVFFGRVVFFSGANVLTF. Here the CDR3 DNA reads TGTGCCAGCAGCAAAGTTTTCTTCGGCAGGGTGGTTTTCTTTTCTGGGGCCAACGTCCTGACTTTC.

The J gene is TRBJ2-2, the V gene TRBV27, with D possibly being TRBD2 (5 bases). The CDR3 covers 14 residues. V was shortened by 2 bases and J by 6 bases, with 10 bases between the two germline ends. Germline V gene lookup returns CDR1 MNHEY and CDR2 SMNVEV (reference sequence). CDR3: CASSLLGSAGELFF. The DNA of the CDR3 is TGTGCCAGCAGTTTACTTGGGAGCGCCGGGGAGCTGTTTTTT.

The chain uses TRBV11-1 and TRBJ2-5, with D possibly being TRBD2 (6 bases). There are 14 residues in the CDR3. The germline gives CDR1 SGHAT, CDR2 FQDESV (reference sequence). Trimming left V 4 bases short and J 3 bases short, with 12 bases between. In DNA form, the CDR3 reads TGTGCCAGCAGCTGGGGACTGGCTGAAGAGACCCAGTACTTC. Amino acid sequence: CASSWGLAEETQYF. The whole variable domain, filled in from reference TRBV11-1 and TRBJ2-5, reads EAEVAQSPRYKITEKSQAVAFWCDPISGHATLYWYRQILGQGPELLVQFQDESVVDDSQLPKDRFSAERLKGVDSTLKIQPAELGDSAMYLCASSWGLAEETQYFGPGTRLLVL.

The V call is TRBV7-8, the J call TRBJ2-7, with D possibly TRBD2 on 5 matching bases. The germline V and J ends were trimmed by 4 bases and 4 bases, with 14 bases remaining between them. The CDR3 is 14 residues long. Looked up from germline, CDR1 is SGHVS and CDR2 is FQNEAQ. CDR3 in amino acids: CASSYPGNRYEQYF. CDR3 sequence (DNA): TGTGCCAGCAGCTACCCCGGGAACCGGTACGAGCAGTACTTC.

The CDR3 sequence: CASFGGSSYEQYF. CDR3 bases: TGTGCCAGCTTCGGCGGGAGCTCCTACGAGCAGTACTTC. The chain recombines TRBV28 with TRBJ2-7; the match to TRBD2 covers 7 bases. The CDR3 is made up of 13 amino acids. In germline, CDR1 is MDHEN, CDR2 SYDVKM. After removal of 8 bases from V and 0 bases from J, the junction contained 4 bases not matched to a gene.

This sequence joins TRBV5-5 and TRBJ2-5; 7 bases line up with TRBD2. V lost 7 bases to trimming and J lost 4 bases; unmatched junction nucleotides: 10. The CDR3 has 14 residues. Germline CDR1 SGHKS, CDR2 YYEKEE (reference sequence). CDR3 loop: CASSGGGILETQYF. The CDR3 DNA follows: TGTGCCAGCTCGGGGGGAGGAATCCTAGAGACCCAGTACTTC.

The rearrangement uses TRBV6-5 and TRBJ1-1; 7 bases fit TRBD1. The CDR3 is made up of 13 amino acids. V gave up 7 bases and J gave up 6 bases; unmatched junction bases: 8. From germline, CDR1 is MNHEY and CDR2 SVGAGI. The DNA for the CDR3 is TGTGCCAGCACCGGGACAGAGGGGCCTGAAGCTTTCTTT. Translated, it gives CASTGTEGPEAFF.

The CDR3 here is CASSPKAGPTGELFF. CDR3 in DNA: TGTGCCAGCAGCCCGAAGGCGGGGCCCACCGGGGAGCTGTTTTTT. The rearrangement joins TRBV7-2 to TRBJ2-2; a weak D match, TRBD2 (6 bases). The germline V and J ends were trimmed by 5 bases and 4 bases, with 14 bases remaining between them. CDR3 length: 15 residues. Germline-derived CDR1 and CDR2 are SGHTA and FQGNSA.

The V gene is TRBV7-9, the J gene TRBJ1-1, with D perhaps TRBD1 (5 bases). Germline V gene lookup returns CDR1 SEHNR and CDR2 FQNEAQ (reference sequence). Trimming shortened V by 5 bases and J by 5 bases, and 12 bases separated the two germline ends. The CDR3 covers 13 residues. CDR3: CASSKVGGTEAFF. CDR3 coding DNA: TGTGCCAGCAGCAAAGTCGGGGGAACTGAAGCTTTCTTT.